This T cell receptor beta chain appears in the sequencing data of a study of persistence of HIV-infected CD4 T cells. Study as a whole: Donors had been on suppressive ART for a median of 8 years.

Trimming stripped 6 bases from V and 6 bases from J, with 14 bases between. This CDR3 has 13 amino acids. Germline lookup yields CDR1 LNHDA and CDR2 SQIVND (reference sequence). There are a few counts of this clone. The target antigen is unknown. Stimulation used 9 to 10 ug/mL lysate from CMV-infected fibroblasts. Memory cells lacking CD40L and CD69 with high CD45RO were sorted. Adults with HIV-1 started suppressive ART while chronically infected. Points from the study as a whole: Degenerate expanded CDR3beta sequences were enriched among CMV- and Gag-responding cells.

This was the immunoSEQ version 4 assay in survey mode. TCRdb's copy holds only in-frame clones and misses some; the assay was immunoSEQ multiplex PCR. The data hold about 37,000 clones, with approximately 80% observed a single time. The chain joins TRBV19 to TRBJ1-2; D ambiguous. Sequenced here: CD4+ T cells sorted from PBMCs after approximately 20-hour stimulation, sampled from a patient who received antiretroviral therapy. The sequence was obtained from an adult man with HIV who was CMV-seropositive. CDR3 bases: TGTGCCAGTAGCTCCCGCGCAGGAGATGGCTACACCTTC. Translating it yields CASSSRAGDGYTF.